Listed below are T cell receptor beta chains from one sample, sequenced in a study of patients and donors after allogeneic stem cell transplantation. TCRdb reanalysed the RT-PCR reads using MiXCR and keeps one entry per CDR3 protein. The sample carries some 10,000 distinct CDR3 sequences, 4% recorded once. The sequenced sample was blood, either unsorted or a sorted T cell fraction (not recorded which). The receptors were sampled from a human donor who was either an allogeneic HSCT recipient or a stem cell or donor lymphocyte infusion donor (not recorded which). It is not recorded whose cells these are; they may come from a transplant donor. Both conserved end residues are trimmed from each CDR3.

ASSLEGGHYNEQF,TRBV5-6,TRBJ2-1
ASSFTGIDYEQY,TRBV12-3/TRBV12-4,TRBJ2-7
ASSGGETQY,TRBV7-8,TRBJ2-5
SVGNNRNTGELF,TRBV29-1,TRBJ2-2
ASSDRGGGRTDTQY,TRBV5-1,TRBJ2-3
ASSRTDRVGSPLH,TRBV6-5,TRBJ1-6
ASSASSGSAYEQY,TRBV7-7,TRBJ2-7
ASSLVGVDSGNTIY,TRBV7-2,TRBJ1-3
ASSRNSGGELF,TRBV28,TRBJ2-2
ASSLDGTGNTQY,TRBV5-1,TRBJ2-5
SVGLLGAAKGDTQY,TRBV29-1,TRBJ2-3
ASSPGAALANQPQH,TRBV12-3/TRBV12-4,TRBJ1-5
ASSSYTTNYGYT,TRBV5-1,TRBJ1-2
ASSFTGSSNEQF,TRBV7-9,TRBJ2-1
ASSSPGTGDEKLF,TRBV28,TRBJ1-4
ASSLIGTTNEKLF,TRBV7-9,TRBJ1-4
ATAREWGTEAF,TRBV18,TRBJ1-1
ASSGSRGGTDTQY,TRBV2,TRBJ2-3
ASSLSGLFSDEQF,TRBV7-9,TRBJ2-1
ASFRDRVGKNIQY,TRBV2,TRBJ2-4
ASKKGGSSEQY,TRBV6-2/TRBV6-3,TRBJ2-7
ASVTNNYNEQF,TRBV28,TRBJ2-1
ASSPRAGGRQY,TRBV28,TRBJ2-7
ASSAYGTGGLGAF,TRBV9,TRBJ1-1
ASSEDSRGANQPQH,TRBV6-1,TRBJ1-5
ASSLAGGPTEQF,TRBV7-9,TRBJ2-1
ASSPPYGPFEQF,TRBV7-2,TRBJ2-1
ATERSASSYEQY,TRBV10-3,TRBJ2-7
ASSNRPDNYGYT,TRBV5-1,TRBJ1-2
SAPGTGTGNEQF,TRBV20-1,TRBJ2-1
ASSSPGTGGI,TRBV5-5,TRBJ1-2
ASRYPRDRGNSPLH,TRBV28,TRBJ1-6
ASSLLSEQF,TRBV5-4,TRBJ2-1
ASSPNPTPVGQF,TRBV7-3,TRBJ2-1
ASRSGTEYTEAF,TRBV28,TRBJ1-1
ASSPSGYRVGTEAF,TRBV18,TRBJ1-1
ASSHQETQY,TRBV6-5,TRBJ2-5